These 18 T cell receptor beta chains share one sample of origin, sequenced in a study of cytomegalovirus exposure and HLA in healthy donors. This PCR relied on a set of 60 Vbeta primers and 13 Jbeta primers. Libraries were prepared by immunoSEQ multiplex PCR; TCRdb keeps only in-frame clonotypes and omits some of them. Of approximately 120,000 clones detected, more than 65% appear once; the ten largest clones hold approximately 13%. Specimen: PBMCs. These receptors all stem from a woman aged 55-70 years in good health and CMV-seropositive.

The chain carries TRBV6-4 and TRBJ2-1; TRBD2 matches 7 bases. Trimming cost V 4 bases and J 5 bases; bases outside gene matches: 8. Germline V lookup: CDR1 MRHNA, CDR2 SNTAGT. This CDR3 is 15 amino acids long. CDR3 sequence: CASSVGSGENNEQFF. The CDR3, as DNA: TGTGCCAGCAGTGTCGGCAGCGGGGAAAACAATGAGCAGTTCTTC.

The chain joins TRBV19 to TRBJ1-2; D may be TRBD1 (6 bases). The germline V gene encodes CDR1 LNHDA and CDR2 SQIVND (reference sequence). V dropped 0 bases and J dropped 3 bases, with 11 bases sitting between them. This CDR3 comprises 15 residues. The CDR3 protein is CASSIEGAGHYGYTF. The CDR3 DNA sequence: TGTGCCAGTAGTATAGAGGGGGCCGGGCACTATGGCTACACCTTC.

The V and J genes are TRBV6-1 and TRBJ1-2; 7 bases are shared with TRBD1. CDR1 MNHNS and CDR2 SASEGT come from the germline V gene. The V gene end was trimmed by 1 base and the J gene end by 5 bases; junction bases not matched to a gene: 1. CDR3 length: 13 residues. CDR3 sequence reads: CASSEEGQYGYTF. The CDR3 bases are TGTGCCAGCAGTGAAGAGGGACAGTATGGCTACACCTTC.

The chain is built from TRBV12-5 and TRBJ2-5, with D maybe TRBD1 (6 bases). Germline V gene lookup returns CDR1 LGHNT and CDR2 FRNRAP. The germline V and J ends were trimmed by 1 base and 4 bases, with 7 bases remaining between them. There are 13 residues in the CDR3. CDR3 amino acids: CASGLAGAETQYF. In DNA, the CDR3 is TGTGCTAGTGGTTTGGCAGGGGCAGAGACCCAGTACTTC. The whole variable domain, filled in from reference TRBV12-5 and TRBJ2-5, reads DARVTQTPRHKVTEMGQEVTMRCQPILGHNTVFWYRQTMMQGLELLAYFRNRAPLDDSGMPKDRFSAEMPDATLATLKIQPSEPRDSAVYFCASGLAGAETQYFGPGTRLLVL.

V and J are TRBV5-1 and TRBJ2-7; D remains unclear. Germline V gene lookup returns CDR1 SGHRS and CDR2 YFSETQ. This CDR3 has 13 amino acids. The V end was cut by 4 bases, the J end by 5 bases, with 13 bases between. The CDR3 DNA reads TGCGCCAGCAGCCCTCTAGGTGTCCACGAGCAGTACTTC. It is translated as CASSPLGVHEQYF.

This chain links TRBV9 with TRBJ1-6; D not resolved. Trimming cost V 3 bases and J 8 bases, with 12 bases left between them. This CDR3 comprises 14 residues. Germline values: CDR1 SGDLS, CDR2 YYNGEE. CDR3 region: CASSAYPVDSPLHF. CDR3 DNA sequence: TGTGCCAGCAGCGCCTACCCGGTAGATTCACCCCTCCACTTT.

V and J are TRBV5-4 and TRBJ2-2; no firm D call. The germline CDR1 and CDR2 sequences are SGHNT and YYREEE (reference sequence). V lost 4 bases to trimming and J lost 0 bases, with 7 bases between them. This CDR3 is 14 amino acids long. CDR3 sequence reads: CASSNTTNTGELFF. CDR3 nucleotide sequence: TGTGCCAGCAGCAATACAACGAACACCGGGGAGCTGTTTTTT.

This chain connects TRBV10-2 to TRBJ1-3, with D tentatively TRBD1 (6 bases). The CDR3 runs 14 residues. Germline-derived CDR1 and CDR2 are WSHSY and SAAADI. Between the trimmed V and J ends, which lost 7 bases and 0 bases, there was a span of 10 bases. This CDR3 is CASTGTLSGNTIYF. The DNA for the CDR3 is TGCGCCAGCACGGGGACACTCTCTGGAAACACCATATATTTT.

This clone appeared once. The chain couples TRBV6-5 to TRBJ1-2, with D unclear. The CDR3 has 15 residues. Trimming pared 0 bases from V and 4 bases from J, leaving 12 bases between. Looked up from germline, CDR1 is MNHEY and CDR2 is SVGAGI. CDR3 in DNA: TGTGCCAGCAGTTACTCGCCATCTAGCCCCTATGGCTACACCTTC. This encodes CASSYSPSSPYGYTF.

The chain has TRBV7-8 and TRBJ1-1; TRBD1 aligns across 9 bases. Per the germline V gene, CDR1 is SGHVS and CDR2 is FQNEAQ. There are 13 residues in the CDR3. J was trimmed by 6 bases and V by 5 bases; bases with no gene match: 4. CDR3 in DNA: TGTGCCAGCAGCGGACAGGGGAGTGCTGAAGCTTTCTTT. It codes for CASSGQGSAEAFF.

The V call is TRBV14, the J call TRBJ2-1; 14 bases fit TRBD2. V shed 4 bases, J shed 4 bases, and the junction held 6 bases outside the gene matches. The CDR3 has 17 amino acids. Looked up from germline, CDR1 is SGHDN and CDR2 is FVKESK. The CDR3 is CASSRPGLAGVYNEQFF. For the CDR3, the DNA is TGTGCCAGCAGCCGGCCGGGACTAGCGGGAGTATACAATGAGCAGTTCTTC.

The rearrangement joins TRBV7-9 to TRBJ1-6; TRBD1 aligns across 8 bases. J lost 8 bases, V lost 5 bases, and 8 bases had no gene match. CDR3 length: 15 amino acids. CDR1 is SEHNR, CDR2 FQNEAQ, per germline (reference sequence). The CDR3 protein is CASSPPDRVYSPLHF. In DNA, the CDR3 is TGTGCCAGCAGCCCACCGGACAGGGTTTATTCACCCCTCCACTTT.

The V and J genes are TRBV6-1 and TRBJ1-6; TRBD1 matches at 7 bases. Losses at the gene ends were 8 bases for V and 5 bases for J; bases not matched to a gene: 6. The CDR3 is made up of 14 amino acids. CDR1 is MNHNS, CDR2 SASEGT, per germline. The CDR3 coding sequence is TGTGCCAGCGGTAAAGGGGGCAATAATTCACCCCTCCACTTT. This gives the protein CASGKGGNNSPLHF.

V gene TRBV7-9 combines with J gene TRBJ1-2, with 7 bases matching TRBD1. The CDR3 runs to 13 residues. Germline CDR1 reads SEHNR; CDR2 reads FQNEAQ (reference sequence). The trim removed 5 bases at V and 7 bases at J, leaving 7 bases unmatched. CDR3 sequence (DNA): TGTGCCAGCAGCCGGAGGGGGACAGCTGGCTACACCTTC. It translates to CASSRRGTAGYTF.

About this clone itself: One end of the junction does not line up with germline, which may come from a read error. This chain joins TRBV7-6 and TRBJ1-2; the match to TRBD1 covers 8 bases. Germline CDR1 reads SGHVS; CDR2 reads FNYEAQ. The CDR3 is 13 residues long. The CDR3 coding sequence is TGTGCCAGCACCTTAGGGACAGGAGGTGGCTACACCTTC. Translated: CASTLGTGGGYTF.

The rearrangement joins TRBV30 to TRBJ2-7; possibly TRBD1 for D (6 bases). Per germline, CDR1 GTSNPN and CDR2 SVGIG (reference sequence). V lost 0 bases to trimming and J lost 2 bases, with 14 bases between them. There are 15 residues in the CDR3. CDR3 nucleotide sequence: TGTGCCTGGAGTGTACCCCTTGGACAGACCTACGAGCAGTACTTC. Its protein product is CAWSVPLGQTYEQYF.

CDR3 region: CAISASGTLEQYF. The CDR3 DNA sequence: TGTGCCATCAGTGCTAGCGGGACCCTCGAGCAGTACTTC. The chain uses TRBV10-3 and TRBJ2-7, with TRBD2 matching over 9 bases. This CDR3 spans 13 amino acids. Germline CDR1 and CDR2: ENHRY and SYGVKD. Trimming at V came to 4 bases and at J to 6 bases, leaving 4 bases not matched to a gene.

Only a few counts were recorded for this clone. This sequence joins TRBV7-2 and TRBJ2-3, with 12 bases identical to TRBD2. After removal of 1 base from V and 6 bases from J, the junction contained 5 bases not matched to a gene. The CDR3 totals 16 residues. CDR1 is SGHTA and CDR2 is FQGNSA in the germline V gene. CDR3 sequence: CASSLEPSGRADTQYF. As DNA, the CDR3 is TGTGCCAGCAGCTTAGAACCTAGCGGGAGGGCTGATACGCAGTATTTT.